The 7 T cell receptor beta chains below were found in one sample sequenced in a study of cytomegalovirus exposure and HLA in healthy donors. PCR was performed using 60 Vbeta and 13 Jbeta primers. TCRdb keeps only in-frame clones here, not all; method: immunoSEQ multiplex PCR. The sample's table shows some 67,000 clones. The sequencing sample was made of PBMCs. The source of these receptors is a woman aged 25-40 years in good health and CMV-seronegative.

The V gene is TRBV6-5, the J gene TRBJ2-1; TRBD2 aligns across 11 bases. CDR3 length equals 13 residues. The germline gives CDR1 MNHEY, CDR2 SVGAGI. J lost 12 bases, V lost 7 bases, and 8 bases had no gene match. The CDR3 reads CASTGLAATRQFF. The DNA for the CDR3 is TGTGCCAGCACGGGACTAGCGGCGACCCGGCAGTTCTTC.

V is TRBV2 and J is TRBJ2-5, with unresolved D. The CDR3 covers 12 residues. V was trimmed by 11 bases and J by 2 bases, leaving 12 bases between them. From germline, CDR1 is SNHLY and CDR2 FYNNEI. The CDR3 sequence is CASLPTQETQYF. CDR3 bases: TGTGCCTCTCTACCTACTCAAGAGACCCAGTACTTC.

This chain connects TRBV9 to TRBJ1-1; D might be TRBD1 (5 bases). V dropped 4 bases and J dropped 1 base, with 14 bases sitting between them. This CDR3 spans 15 amino acids. Germline lookup yields CDR1 SGDLS and CDR2 YYNGEE. The CDR3 region is CASSPAWGENTEAFF. The CDR3 DNA follows: TGTGCCAGCAGCCCGGCCTGGGGGGAGAACACTGAAGCTTTCTTT.

The chain combines TRBV6-5 with TRBJ2-5, with 8 bases matching TRBD2. Unmatched junction bases numbered 1, after V lost 7 bases and J lost 3 bases. Germline V gene sequence: CDR1 MNHEY, CDR2 SVGAGI. The CDR3 extends over 12 amino acids. The CDR3 region is CASTGGEETQYF. CDR3 sequence (DNA): TGTGCCAGCACGGGGGGGGAAGAGACCCAGTACTTC.

The chain carries TRBV4-1 and TRBJ2-7, with TRBD1 matching over 7 bases. The germline CDR1 and CDR2 sequences are MGHRA and YSYEKL. The CDR3 is 17 residues long. J lost 0 bases, V lost 1 base, and 9 bases had no gene match. CDR3 sequence reads: CASSQAARDRASYEQYF. The DNA of the CDR3 is TGCGCCAGCAGCCAAGCCGCCCGTGACAGGGCCTCCTACGAGCAGTACTTC.

The genes are TRBV6-1 and TRBJ2-5; TRBD1 is a possible D gene (6 bases). The CDR3 consists of 17 residues. The V and J ends lost 1 base and 4 bases respectively, with 19 bases between them. Germline V gene sequence: CDR1 MNHNS, CDR2 SASEGT. The CDR3 here is CASSEVWHRGFIETQYF. The CDR3, as DNA: TGTGCCAGCAGTGAAGTTTGGCATAGGGGGTTTATAGAGACCCAGTACTTC.

The J gene is TRBJ1-1, the V gene TRBV7-8; D is unclear. Germline V gene data show CDR1 as SGHVS and CDR2 as FQNEAQ. V was pared by 8 bases and J by 5 bases, with 9 bases between. CDR3 length equals 11 residues. The CDR3, as DNA: TGTGCCAGCTCGGGAGGTACTGAAGCTTTCTTT. Residues: CASSGGTEAFF. The whole variable domain, filled in from reference TRBV7-8 and TRBJ1-1, reads GAGVSQSPRYKVAKRGQDVALRCDPISGHVSLFWYQQALGQGPEFLTYFQNEAQLDKSGLPSDRFFAERPEGSVSTLKIQRTQQEDSAVYLCASSGGTEAFFGQGTRLTVV.